These 30 T cell receptor beta chains came from one sample sequenced in a study of blood T cell repertoires in COVID-19. Sequencing used immunoSEQ multiplex PCR; TCRdb keeps in-frame clones, though not all of them. The profile shows under 450,000 clones, 70% to 90% of them singletons. The sample was peripheral blood. Receptors were obtained from a woman aged 55-69 years with COVID-19, enrolled during active disease.

This chain uses TRBV19 with TRBJ2-2, with TRBD2 matching 8 bases. Unmatched junction bases numbered 5, after V lost 3 bases and J lost 5 bases. The CDR3 totals 15 residues. Germline V gives CDR1 LNHDA, CDR2 SQIVND (reference sequence). The CDR3: CASSIPGGGTGELFF. The CDR3 coding sequence is TGTGCCAGTAGTATTCCCGGGGGGGGAACCGGGGAGCTGTTTTTT.

The chain carries TRBV11-1 and TRBJ2-5, with TRBD1 matching 7 bases. Germline lookup yields CDR1 SGHAT and CDR2 FQDESV (reference sequence). Unmatched junction bases numbered 14, after V lost 5 bases and J lost 5 bases. This CDR3 region has 16 residues. CDR3 loop: CASSRTDRAGQETQYF. The CDR3 DNA reads as TGTGCCAGCAGCCGAACCGACAGGGCCGGGCAGGAGACCCAGTACTTC.

CDR3 sequence (DNA): TGTGCCAGCAGTGAAGGCGGCCCCTCTCTTGGGTCACCCCTCCACTTT. Translated, it gives CASSEGGPSLGSPLHF. The chain couples TRBV6-1 to TRBJ1-6; D not certain. V lost 1 base and J lost 10, with 17 bases in between. This CDR3 spans 16 amino acids. CDR1 and CDR2 (germline): MNHNS, SASEGT.

This clone was detected once. In DNA, the CDR3 is TGCGCCAGCAGCCATGATCAGGGGTTTCGCGGGGAGCTGTTTTTT. Its translation: CASSHDQGFRGELFF. The gene calls are TRBV4-3 and TRBJ2-2; D may be TRBD1 (6 bases). CDR1 LGHNA and CDR2 YSLEER come from the germline V gene. CDR3 length: 15 residues. The V end lost 3 bases, the J end lost 7 bases, and 15 bases lay between the germline ends.

The J gene is TRBJ2-1, the V gene TRBV18; D not certain. Germline CDR1 and CDR2: KGHSH and LQKENI. The CDR3 is 16 amino acids. Deletions cut 3 bases from V and 0 bases from J, with 12 bases between. The CDR3 DNA reads TGTGCCAGCTCACCCCTGGTTTCGAGCTCCTACAATGAGCAGTTCTTC. This codes for CASSPLVSSSYNEQFF.

The chain has TRBV6-6 and TRBJ1-2; TRBD1 agrees at 7 bases. The germline V gene encodes CDR1 MNHNY and CDR2 SVGAGI (reference sequence). After removal of 2 bases from V and 11 bases from J, the junction contained 14 bases not matched to a gene. This CDR3 is 15 amino acids long. The CDR3 is CASSYMGFLTRGYTF. In nucleotides, the CDR3 is TGTGCCAGCAGTTACATGGGGTTCCTCACCAGGGGGTACACCTTC.

The chain employs TRBV19 and TRBJ2-3, with 11 bases identical to TRBD2. With V trimmed by 3 bases and J by 4 bases, 6 bases remained unmatched. Per germline, CDR1 LNHDA and CDR2 SQIVND (reference sequence). This CDR3 spans 16 amino acids. The CDR3 here is CASSILSGGASDTQYF. CDR3 coding DNA: TGTGCCAGTAGTATTCTTAGCGGGGGGGCTTCAGATACGCAGTATTTT.

This chain links TRBV6-6 with TRBJ2-5, with 13 nucleotides matching TRBD2. CDR1 is MNHNY, CDR2 SVGAGI, per germline (reference sequence). The V segment lost 5 bases and the J segment 5 bases; nucleotides outside the gene matches: 2. The CDR3 has 14 residues. Here the CDR3 DNA reads TGTGCCAGCAGTCTGACTAGCGGGGGGGAGACCCAGTACTTC. It encodes CASSLTSGGETQYF.

The rearrangement uses TRBV27 and TRBJ2-5; 14 nucleotides align to TRBD2. The CDR3 spans 15 residues. The J segment lost 4 bases and the V segment lost 6 bases, leaving 4 bases of the junction unmatched. Germline values: CDR1 MNHEY, CDR2 SMNVEV (reference sequence). The CDR3 loop is CASSGTSGGTETQYF. In DNA, the CDR3 is TGTGCCAGCAGCGGGACTAGCGGGGGTACAGAGACCCAGTACTTC.

In its sample, this clone was seen a few times. The CDR3 spells CASSFWQGGDEQYF. The CDR3 nucleotides read TGTGCCAGCAGTTTTTGGCAGGGAGGCGACGAGCAGTACTTC. The V gene is TRBV6-1, the J gene TRBJ2-7; D might be TRBD2 (6 bases). Germline V CDR1 and CDR2: MNHNS, SASEGT. V was clipped by 5 bases and J by 5 bases, with 16 bases between them. CDR3 length: 14 amino acids.

The chain carries TRBV19 and TRBJ2-6; TRBD2 agrees at 9 bases. The J segment lost 2 bases and the V segment lost 7 bases, leaving 6 bases of the junction unmatched. The CDR3 is 16 amino acids. Germline CDR1 reads LNHDA; CDR2 reads SQIVND (reference sequence). Here the CDR3 DNA reads TGTGCCAGTACTCCTGGCGGGGGGGCTGGGGCCAACGTCCTGACTTTC. This codes for CASTPGGGAGANVLTF.

This clone has a handful of counts. The J gene is TRBJ2-2, the V gene TRBV7-9, with 9 bases identical to TRBD2. CDR3 size: 17 residues. The trim removed 5 bases at V and 0 bases at J, leaving 7 bases unmatched. Germline lookup yields CDR1 SEHNR and CDR2 FQNEAQ (reference sequence). CDR3 amino acids: CASSPNSGGPNTGELFF. DNA for the CDR3: TGTGCCAGCAGCCCTAATAGCGGGGGCCCGAACACCGGGGAGCTGTTTTTT.

V usage is TRBV7-2 and J usage is TRBJ2-3, with unresolved D. The CDR3 consists of 16 residues. Germline V gene lookup returns CDR1 SGHTA and CDR2 FQGNSA. V dropped 2 bases and J dropped 5 bases, with 17 bases sitting between them. The CDR3 bases are TGTGCCAGCAGCTTAAGGAGCGTCGTAGTGGGAGATACGCAGTATTTT. Protein product: CASSLRSVVVGDTQYF.

The V gene is TRBV10-1, the J gene TRBJ1-1; 9 bases map to TRBD1. Trimming took 5 bases from V and 4 from J; bases not matched to a gene: 17. The CDR3 consists of 18 residues. Germline assignment: CDR1 WNHNN and CDR2 SYGVQD (reference sequence). Here the CDR3 reads CASSNAGTGIPLATEAFF. The CDR3 DNA sequence: TGCGCCAGCAGTAACGCCGGGACAGGGATTCCGTTGGCCACTGAAGCTTTCTTT.

The chain has TRBV7-2 and TRBJ1-6; TRBD1 aligns across 9 bases. With 5 bases clipped from V and 7 bases from J, the junction kept 12 bases outside the gene matches. Germline V lookup: CDR1 SGHTA, CDR2 FQGNSA. The CDR3 length is 17 residues. Here the CDR3 reads CASSPDRGTGGNSPLHF. The CDR3 coding sequence is TGTGCCAGCAGCCCAGACAGGGGGACGGGGGGGAATTCACCCCTCCACTTT.

The chain links TRBV7-2 to TRBJ1-6; 9 bases match TRBD1. In germline, CDR1 is SGHTA, CDR2 FQGNSA. This CDR3 region has 16 residues. The ends lost 1 base at V and 10 bases at J; junction bases unmatched: 8. The CDR3, as DNA: TGTGCCAGCAGCTTAGGCCCCGGGACAGGGAGGTCACCCCTCCACTTT. It yields the protein CASSLGPGTGRSPLHF.

Here the CDR3 reads CASSSGTAAYSNQPQHF. The CDR3 nucleotides are TGTGCCAGCTCGTCAGGGACAGCCGCCTATAGCAATCAGCCCCAGCATTTT. This chain links TRBV18 with TRBJ1-5; 7 nucleotides align to TRBD1. V was clipped by 6 bases and J by 0 bases; unmatched bases: 11. The CDR3 covers 17 residues. CDR1 and CDR2 from the germline V gene are KGHSH and LQKENI.

The chain recombines TRBV5-1 with TRBJ2-2, with 7 bases matching TRBD1. Trimming took 3 bases from V and 7 from J; bases not matched to a gene: 6. Per the germline V gene, CDR1 is SGHRS and CDR2 is YFSETQ. This CDR3 is built from 14 residues. This CDR3 reads CASSSGTEDGELFF. In DNA form, the CDR3 reads TGCGCCAGCAGCTCCGGGACAGAAGACGGGGAGCTGTTTTTT.

This clone appeared a few times. The chain uses TRBV7-8 and TRBJ1-2; no clear D. Trimming took 1 base from V and 5 from J, leaving 14 bases between them. Germline CDR1 is SGHVS and CDR2 is FQNEAQ. The CDR3 has 15 residues. CDR3 coding DNA: TGTGCCAGCAGCTTAGTTGAGTCTACTCTTTATGGCTACACCTTC. Translated: CASSLVESTLYGYTF.

This chain connects TRBV6-5 to TRBJ2-3; the D is unclear. Trimming removed 6 bases at V and 5 bases at J, with 18 bases between. The V gene's germline CDR1 is MNHEY and CDR2 SVGAGI. This CDR3 spans 15 amino acids. CDR3 DNA: TGTGCCAGCAGCTTTACTCGCTGGTCGCAAGATACGCAGTATTTT. Protein: CASSFTRWSQDTQYF.

The chain combines TRBV6-5 with TRBJ2-7; a possible D gene is TRBD2 (7 bases). Germline assignment: CDR1 MNHEY and CDR2 SVGAGI. The CDR3 is 13 residues long. The CDR3 bases are TGTTCCCGGGGGGCTACTACTCCCTACGAGCAGTACTTC. Encoded protein: CSRGATTPYEQYF.

This clone was seen only a few times. The J gene is TRBJ2-5, the V gene TRBV9; D possibly corresponds to TRBD2 (5 bases). CDR3 length: 16 amino acids. Germline V gene data show CDR1 as SGDLS and CDR2 as YYNGEE. V was cut by 1 base and J by 5 bases, with 18 bases left in between. For the CDR3, the DNA is TGTGCCAGCAGCGTACAAGGTAGCGCCTTGGGGGAGACCCAGTACTTC. This gives the protein CASSVQGSALGETQYF.

The gene calls are TRBV19 and TRBJ1-6; D ambiguous. Germline V gene lookup returns CDR1 LNHDA and CDR2 SQIVND (reference sequence). Trimming took 3 bases from V and 10 from J, leaving 7 bases between them. The CDR3 is 12 amino acids. In DNA, the CDR3 is TGTGCCAGTAGTATCGGAGCCTCACCCCTCCACTTT. Translation: CASSIGASPLHF. Variable domain in full (rest from reference TRBV19 and TRBJ1-6): DGGITQSPKYLFRKEGQNVTLSCEQNLNHDAMYWYRQDPGQGLRLIYYSQIVNDFQKGDIAEGYSVSREKKESFPLTVTSAQKNPTAFYLCASSIGASPLHFGNGTRLTVT.

V usage is TRBV18 and J usage is TRBJ1-1; TRBD1 might be the D (5 bases). Deletions cut 4 bases from V and 1 base from J, with 13 bases between. Germline lookup yields CDR1 KGHSH and CDR2 LQKENI. The length of the CDR3 is 15 residues. In DNA form, the CDR3 reads TGTGCCAGCTCACTAGACGGGGGTAGGAACACTGAAGCTTTCTTT. Encoded protein: CASSLDGGRNTEAFF.

The chain has TRBV5-1 and TRBJ2-5; 11 bases align to TRBD2. This CDR3 is 15 amino acids long. Per germline, CDR1 SGHRS and CDR2 YFSETQ. J gave up 3 bases and V 4 bases, and 5 bases lay outside the gene matches. The CDR3 bases are TGCGCCAGCAGCGCTAGCGGGGGGTATAAAGAGACCCAGTACTTC. It encodes CASSASGGYKETQYF.

The chain joins TRBV4-1 to TRBJ2-2; 10 bases map to TRBD2. The germline V gene has CDR1 MGHRA and CDR2 YSYEKL. The V segment lost 8 bases and the J segment 1 base; nucleotides outside the gene matches: 10. This CDR3 is 17 amino acids long. As DNA, the CDR3 is TGCGCCAGCGGATCTCCGGGACTAGCGCGGAACACCGGGGAGCTGTTTTTT. Its translation: CASGSPGLARNTGELFF.

This chain uses TRBV24-1 with TRBJ2-7, with 8 bases identical to TRBD1. Germline V CDR1 and CDR2: KGHDR, SFDVKD. The CDR3 has 17 amino acids. V shed 1 base and J 0 bases; nucleotides not matched to a gene: 7. DNA for the CDR3: TGTGCCACCAGTGATTTAGTGGGACAGGATCCCTCCTACGAGCAGTACTTC. Protein sequence: CATSDLVGQDPSYEQYF.

This rearrangement joins TRBV29-1 to TRBJ2-1; D not resolved. V was clipped by 5 bases and J by 10 bases, with 12 bases between them. This CDR3 spans 11 amino acids. Germline V gives CDR1 SQVTM, CDR2 ANQGSEA. In nucleotides, the CDR3 is TGCAGCGTTCCCCCACGCAGGGAGCAGTTCTTC. This codes for CSVPPRREQFF.

This chain uses TRBV7-9 with TRBJ1-1; TRBD1 aligns across 7 bases. Losses at the gene ends were 5 bases for V and 1 base for J; bases not matched to a gene: 10. In germline, CDR1 is SEHNR, CDR2 FQNEAQ (reference sequence). The CDR3 sequence is 16 residues long. CDR3 residues: CASSLPPGTANTEAFF. Here the CDR3 DNA reads TGTGCCAGCAGCCTTCCTCCCGGGACAGCGAACACTGAAGCTTTCTTT.

This chain uses TRBV5-1 with TRBJ1-1, with a tentative D call TRBD1 (6 bases). Germline CDR1 and CDR2: SGHRS and YFSETQ. CDR3 length: 14 residues. The V end lost 4 bases, the J end lost 1 base, and 11 bases lay between the germline ends. CDR3 in DNA: TGCGCCAGCAGCAGCCCGACAGGGAACACTGAAGCTTTCTTT. Its translation is CASSSPTGNTEAFF.